This TCR beta chain came from a study of early T cells in non-severe SARS-CoV-2 infection. Study-level information: The input, bulk RNA from unsorted whole blood, was sequenced, and chains were unpaired.

This clonotype was seen many times. The germline V and J ends were trimmed by 5 bases and 4 bases, with 12 bases remaining between them. This CDR3 region has 14 residues. Molecules of cDNA were individually given unique molecular identifiers that were attached to them. TCRdb reanalysed the 5' RACE reads using MiXCR and keeps one entry per CDR3 protein. This sample carries more than 25,000 distinct CDR3 sequences, approximately 4.2% of them seen once, and the ten largest clones take around 10%. The sample was whole blood. The TCR comes from an adult who was a healthcare worker with PCR-confirmed SARS-CoV-2 infection or an uninfected control (not recorded which). The chain uses TRBV12-3 or TRBV12-4 and TRBJ1-5; the D gene is possibly TRBD1 (5 bases). The CDR3 DNA reads as TGTGCCAGCAGTCTAGGCCGGACAAATCAGCCCCAGCATTTT. It encodes CASSLGRTNQPQHF.